This T cell receptor (beta chain) was sequenced for a study of cytomegalovirus exposure and HLA in healthy donors. Study-wide context: Of some 410 genotyped donors, roughly 81% grouped in the Caucasian-associated ancestry cluster. General study results and limits: Reports indicate that TCR beta sequences accurately predicted the HLA-A and HLA-B alleles of most subjects.

Trimming at V came to 3 bases and at J to 15 bases, leaving 9 bases not matched to a gene. Germline values: CDR1 SEHNR, CDR2 FQNEAQ (reference sequence). The CDR3 has 14 residues. As regards this clone: Its antigen is undetermined.

PCR involved 60 Vbeta and 13 Jbeta primers. In the original workflow: Later, roughly 77 million unique TCR beta chains were counted in an analysis, and roughly 11 million of them were shared. The assay was immunoSEQ multiplex PCR, and TCRdb's table has in-frame clones only and misses some. The V and J calls and clone size come from that table; D and trimming were worked out from the DNA. This table has 30,000 to 40,000 clones, roughly 67% appearing once. Though nominally healthy at sampling, donors likely had unrecorded immune exposures. This sequence was found in a man aged 35 to 55 in good health and CMV-seropositive. Sequencing input: PBMCs. The rearrangement links TRBV7-9 to TRBJ2-1; the match to TRBD2 covers 12 bases. The CDR3 DNA sequence: TGTGCCAGCAGCTTTGAGACTAGCGGGGGCCGTTGGTTCTTC. Translated, it gives CASSFETSGGRWFF.